This TCR beta chain emerged from a study of cytomegalovirus exposure and HLA in healthy donors. Overall study: A preliminary data release comprised roughly 85 million unique TCRs obtained from HLA-typed donors. Study-level results: A later analysis linked around 17,000 TCR beta sequences to HLA alleles at 0.05 false discovery rate.

In regard to this clone: Its specificity is unknown.

The PCR made use of 60 Vbeta and 13 Jbeta primers. Profiled with immunoSEQ multiplex PCR; TCRdb holds only in-frame clones, not every one. This table has some 30,000 clones, 35% to 50% appearing once. The germline V and J ends were trimmed by 6 bases and 3 bases, with 15 bases remaining between them. The CDR3 is 14 amino acids. Germline CDR1 MNHNS, CDR2 SASEGT. The rearrangement uses TRBV6-1 and TRBJ2-7, with D perhaps matching TRBD1 (5 bases). The TCR sequence derives from a woman aged 45-65 years in good health and CMV-seronegative. Input material: PBMCs. The CDR3 region has the DNA TGTGCCAGCAGGACAGCCGTGCCTTTCTACGAGCAGTACTTC. It translates to CASRTAVPFYEQYF.